A single sample is the source of the 10 T cell receptor beta chains below, sequenced in a study of T cells in Graves' hyperthyroidism and ophthalmopathy. Amplified TCR beta CDR3 regions came from RNA transcripts. A set of HTBI primers served as the primers for a first-round RT-PCR of the TCR CDR3. Via MiXCR, TCRdb re-called the multiplex PCR reads, giving one row per CDR3 protein. The table has 250,000 to 300,000 distinct CDR3 sequences, roughly 15% seen once; the top ten hold 30% to 35%. Input material: blood. These receptors were taken from a woman aged 45-65 years with Graves' hyperthyroidism that later progressed to Graves' ophthalmopathy.

This clonotype was seen many times. Here the CDR3 reads CASSFRGHQETQYF. In DNA, the CDR3 is TGTGCCAGCAGTTTCAGGGGTCACCAAGAGACCCAGTACTTC. J is TRBJ2-5 and V is TRBV27; D might be TRBD1 (6 bases). This CDR3 is 14 amino acids long. Trimming pared 3 bases from V and 0 bases from J, leaving 8 bases between. From germline, CDR1 is MNHEY and CDR2 SMNVEV (reference sequence).

This clonotype was detected ten times or more. V usage is TRBV28 and J usage is TRBJ2-1, with a weak D call TRBD1 (5 bases). The CDR3 is 15 residues long. Germline CDR1 is MDHEN and CDR2 is SYDVKM. Trimming left V 5 bases short and J 4 bases short, with 15 bases between. CDR3 nucleotides: TGTGCCAGCAGTCTCCAACAGGCGGTATACAATGAGCAGTTCTTC. Protein sequence: CASSLQQAVYNEQFF.

This clonotype was detected ten times or more. The CDR3 here is CASSSTRASGETQYF. The CDR3, as DNA: TGTGCCAGCAGCTCGACTAGGGCCAGCGGAGAGACCCAGTACTTC. The chain combines TRBV7-8 with TRBJ2-5, with a weak D call TRBD2 (6 bases). This CDR3 contains 15 residues. V lost 4 bases, J lost 4 bases, and 16 bases lay in between. From germline, CDR1 is SGHVS and CDR2 FQNEAQ. The full variable domain, rest sourced from reference TRBV7-8 and TRBJ2-5, is GAGVSQSPRYKVAKRGQDVALRCDPISGHVSLFWYQQALGQGPEFLTYFQNEAQLDKSGLPSDRFFAERPEGSVSTLKIQRTQQEDSAVYLCASSSTRASGETQYFGPGTRLLVL.

This clonotype was recorded many times. The V and J genes are TRBV29-1 and TRBJ1-1; 9 nucleotides line up with TRBD1. The trim removed 0 bases at V and 6 bases at J, leaving 2 bases unmatched. The CDR3 totals 13 residues. CDR1 is SQVTM and CDR2 is ANQGSEA in the germline V gene. CDR3 residues: CSVEEQGASEAFF. The CDR3 nucleotides are TGCAGCGTTGAAGAACAGGGGGCCTCTGAAGCTTTCTTT.

This clonotype was seen repeatedly, ten times or more. V usage is TRBV6-1 and J usage is TRBJ2-7; 8 positions match TRBD1. The CDR3 loop spans 15 amino acids. V was clipped by 6 bases and J by 4 bases; unmatched bases: 11. Germline V CDR1 and CDR2: MNHNS, SASEGT. The CDR3 protein is CASSPTRGRGYEQYF. In nucleotides, the CDR3 is TGTGCCAGCAGCCCGACCAGGGGGCGAGGGTACGAGCAGTACTTC.

This clonotype came up many times. V is TRBV30 and J is TRBJ1-3, with D uncertain. Trimming removed 3 bases at V and 0 bases at J, with 6 bases between. Per germline, CDR1 GTSNPN and CDR2 SVGIG (reference sequence). The CDR3 is 13 amino acids. The CDR3 bases are TGTGCCTGGAGCGGCAGCTCTGGAAACACCATATATTTT. Protein sequence: CAWSGSSGNTIYF.

This clonotype was seen repeatedly, ten times or more. V and J are TRBV6-1 and TRBJ2-7, with D maybe TRBD2 (6 bases). The CDR3 loop spans 15 amino acids. The germline V gene has CDR1 MNHNS and CDR2 SASEGT. Trimming took off 2 bases at V and 3 bases at J, with 14 bases between the two ends. CDR3 residues: CASSERREPVYEQYF. CDR3 bases: TGTGCCAGCAGTGAAAGGAGGGAGCCGGTCTACGAGCAGTACTTC.

At least ten counts were recorded for this clonotype. V is TRBV5-1 and J is TRBJ2-1; D not resolved. CDR3 length: 14 residues. V lost 0 bases to trimming and J lost 5 bases, with 9 bases between them. Per germline, CDR1 SGHRS and CDR2 YFSETQ. The CDR3 nucleotides are TGCGCCAGCAGCTTGGTTGGTGGTAACAATGAGCAGTTCTTC. Translated: CASSLVGGNNEQFF.

A word on this clonotype: A much larger clone differs by one base, so this may be a read error. V and J are TRBV12-3 or TRBV12-4 and TRBJ2-1; D unclear. This CDR3 is 13 amino acids long. The ends were cut back, 0 bases at V and 6 bases at J, with 6 bases in the middle. CDR3 in amino acids: CASSLAVGNEQFF. DNA of the CDR3: TGTGCCAGCAGTTTAGCGGTGGGCAATGAGCAGTTCTTC.

This clonotype was recorded many times. This chain connects TRBV6-1 to TRBJ1-5; no firm D call. This CDR3 contains 13 residues. Per the germline V gene, CDR1 is MNHNS and CDR2 is SASEGT. V dropped 7 bases and J dropped 7 bases, with 14 bases sitting between them. The CDR3 reads CASTETGYQPQHF. CDR3 in DNA: TGTGCCAGCACCGAGACTGGGTACCAGCCCCAGCATTTT.